This T cell receptor beta chain derives from a study of regulatory T cells in long-lasting Graves disease. Investigators prepared the TCR beta libraries by applying iRepertoire HTBI primers and Arm-PCR of CDR3 regions. Each CDR3 protein is one row after TCRdb ran MiXCR on the multiplex PCR reads. The data contain some 300,000 distinct CDR3 sequences, 22% of them singletons. This clonotype occurred many times. Its antigen is unknown. Regarding time point: persistent/refractory GD, antithyroid drugs over 5 years with positive TRAb. TCR sequences were obtained from RNA taken from PBMCs. V gave up 5 bases and J gave up 0 bases, with 13 bases separating them. This CDR3 comprises 15 residues. The germline gives CDR1 MDHEN, CDR2 SYDVKM. Study-wide results and caveats: Persistent patients had a count of shared public clonotypes (approximately 3,000) that exceeded that of new patients (almost 1,000). TRBV28, TRBJ1-2 and TRBJ2-5 were favored in persistent disease.

The chain is built from TRBV28 and TRBJ1-1; no definite D call. This sequence originates from a female donor with Graves disease. This sample comprised peripheral blood mononuclear cells (PBMCs), obtained when the disease was refractory, from a patient treated with antithyroid drugs. The CDR3 protein is CASSTESLMNTEAFF. CDR3 DNA: TGTGCCAGCAGTACGGAGAGCCTGATGAACACTGAAGCTTTCTTT. The complete variable domain, with remaining parts taken from reference TRBV28 and TRBJ1-1, reads DVKVTQSSRYLVKRTGEKVFLECVQDMDHENMFWYRQDPGLGLRLIYFSYDVKMKEKGDIPEGYSVSREKKERFSLILESASTNQTSMYLCASSTESLMNTEAFFGQGTRLTVV.